Listed below are T cell receptor beta chains from one sample, sequenced in a study of beta chain features in type 1 diabetes. The repertoire was sequenced with immunoSEQ multiplex PCR; TCRdb's copy has only in-frame clones and lacks some. The profile shows approximately 380,000 clones, more than 13% of them singletons. Sequenced sample: naive CD4+ T cells from blood. These receptors were taken from a woman aged 18-29 years in good health. Both conserved end residues are part of each CDR3. Each record gives: CDR3 DNA, CDR3 protein, clone size, J gene, V gene, D gene. A D gene is named only where the DNA matches it firmly. The size entry is marked missing in some rows and otherwise reads once, few, many or a size class.

TGTGCCAGCTCACCATCAAGGGGCACCGGGGAGCTGTTTTTT CASSPSRGTGELFF few TRBJ2-2 TRBV18 .
TGTGCCAGCAAGTGGCGGGAGGCCGGGGAGCTGTTTTTT CASKWREAGELFF few TRBJ2-2 TRBV2 TRBD2
TGTGCCTGGAGACAGGTCTACAATGAGCAGTTCTTC CAWRQVYNEQFF . TRBJ2-1 TRBV30 .
TGTGCCAGCAGTAAAGGGACAGGGGCAAGCTCCTACGAGCAGTACTTC CASSKGTGASSYEQYF few TRBJ2-7 TRBV27 TRBD1
TGCGCCAGCAGCCAAGATAGGGGGACAGGGGGACCTGGGGCCAACGTCCTGACTTTC CASSQDRGTGGPGANVLTF . TRBJ2-6 TRBV4-3 TRBD1
TGCGCCAGCAGCCAAGGGATGCGGAGCAATCAGCCCCAGCATTTT CASSQGMRSNQPQHF few TRBJ1-5 TRBV4-1 .
TGTGCCAGCAGCAGGGGACAGGGCTACAATGAGCAGTTCTTC CASSRGQGYNEQFF few TRBJ2-1 TRBV5-4 TRBD1
TGTGCCTGGTATGTGTTCAGCTATGGCTACACCTTC CAWYVFSYGYTF once TRBJ1-2 TRBV30 .
TGCGCCAGCAGCCAGTTTAGCGGGTCTGGGGCCAACGTCCTGACTTTC CASSQFSGSGANVLTF . TRBJ2-6 TRBV4-3 TRBD2
TGTGCCAGCAGCCAGACAGGGGGTCTGACCTACGAGCAGTACTTC CASSQTGGLTYEQYF . TRBJ2-7 TRBV13 TRBD1
TGTGCCAGCAGTGAACAGGGTTTCCGGGAGACCCAGTACTTC CASSEQGFRETQYF . TRBJ2-5 TRBV2 .
TGTGCCAGCAGTCCCCAGGACAGGGAGGCCGAGCAGTACTTC CASSPQDREAEQYF few TRBJ2-7 TRBV28 TRBD1
TGTGCCAGCAGCTTACATGCAGGGGAGGGCACTGAAGCTTTCTTT CASSLHAGEGTEAFF few TRBJ1-1 TRBV7-9 .
TGTGCCAGCAGTGGGACTAGCGGAGGGAAGGAGACCCAGTACTTC CASSGTSGGKETQYF . TRBJ2-5 TRBV2 TRBD2
TGCGCCAGCAGCTTGGCAGCGGGGCTCTACGAGCAGTACTTC CASSLAAGLYEQYF few TRBJ2-7 TRBV5-1 TRBD2
TGCGCCAGCAGCCTGGACAGGCCAGACAGAGATACGCAGTATTTT CASSLDRPDRDTQYF few TRBJ2-3 TRBV4-1 TRBD1
TGTGCCAGCAGCAAACAGGGGGCAAAGGTCAATGAGCAGTTCTTC CASSKQGAKVNEQFF . TRBJ2-1 TRBV9 TRBD1
TGCGCCAGCAGCTTGGTAGTCGCGGGAGGGTCCACCGGGGAGCTGTTTTTT CASSLVVAGGSTGELFF few TRBJ2-2 TRBV5-1 TRBD2
TGCAGCGCGATTACCAGAGAAGCTTTCTTT CSAITREAFF . TRBJ1-1 TRBV29-1 .
TGTGCCAGTAGAGGAGCGGATAGCAATCAGCCCCAGCATTTT CASRGADSNQPQHF . TRBJ1-5 TRBV19 .